This T cell receptor (beta chain) was identified during a study of shared clonotypes between healthy human individuals. Study conclusions and caveats: A limitation of the genetic and exposure-history diversity represented arose from few donors.

Around 200 ng DNA, tens of thousands of T cell genomes, went into each sorted-subset replicate PCR. The assay was immunoSEQ multiplex PCR, and TCRdb's table has in-frame clones only and misses some. Seen here are around 1 million clones, approximately 80% observed once, and the top ten hold nearly 1.5%. This clone was observed once. As yet, its antigen is unknown. Trimming cost V 3 bases and J 2 bases, with 8 bases left between them. The germline V gene encodes CDR1 LNHDA and CDR2 SQIVND (reference sequence). The CDR3 loop spans 13 amino acids. This receptor was obtained from a man younger than 35 in good health. This rearrangement joins TRBV19 to TRBJ2-7; D perhaps matches TRBD2 (5 bases). Material for sequencing was memory CD4+ T cells sorted from blood. Described subset: CD45RA-negative fraction. The CDR3 loop reads CASSIPEAYEQYF. The CDR3 region has the DNA TGTGCCAGTAGTATCCCGGAGGCCTACGAGCAGTACTTC.